The text below deals with one T cell receptor (beta chain). Under the authors' procedure: Researchers report that nucleated cell counts were estimated from reference gene primer amplification. The assay was immunoSEQ multiplex PCR, and TCRdb's table has in-frame clones only and misses some. V, J and clone size are those of that table, while D and trimming were read from the DNA. The repertoire holds nearly 110,000 clones, with 75% to 85% as singletons. These data originate in a study of blood T cell repertoires in COVID-19. Study-level background: Samples taken during acute and convalescent COVID-19 were collected in the United States, Italy and Spain. Sample material is recorded as cDNA or gDNA derived from T cells, B-cell-depleted T cells, or PBMCs.

The Seattle site enrolled patients during active infection and followed them longitudinally. In germline, CDR1 is WNHNN, CDR2 SYGVQD (reference sequence). V gave up 5 bases and J gave up 2 bases; unmatched junction bases: 10. The CDR3 sequence is 16 residues long. The sequence came from a man at least 80 years old with COVID-19, enrolled during active disease. Sequencing was carried out using peripheral blood. The V call is TRBV10-1, the J call TRBJ2-7, with TRBD1 matching 9 bases. The CDR3 region is CASSSLPDRGTYEQYF. The CDR3, as DNA: TGCGCCAGCAGTTCGCTACCGGACAGGGGAACCTACGAGCAGTACTTC.